The TCR beta chain under discussion was sequenced for a study of molecular identifiers for immune sequencing clone quantification. Regarding the study as a whole: Shared barcodes on identical TCR molecules could underestimate the sizes of highly expanded clones.

Of note for this clonotype: Its cognate antigen is unknown.

The CDR3 has 16 residues. Germline CDR1 and CDR2: MNHEY and SMNVEV (reference sequence). Deletions cut 8 bases from V and 1 base from J, with 20 bases between. With listed TCR primers and previously described methods, bulk TCR libraries were prepared. TCRdb re-called the PCR reads through MiXCR, storing one row per CDR3 protein. The sample records some 59,000 distinct CDR3 sequences, under 30% being singletons. Specimen: naive CD8+ T cells from blood, with Jurkat cell RNA spiked in. Stated subset: FACS-sorted CD8+CD4-CCR7+CD45RA+ naive T cells. This receptor was identified in a human donor in good health. Some libraries in this study had Jurkat cell RNA spiked in. The chain carries TRBV27 and TRBJ2-5; D may correspond to TRBD1 or TRBD2 (5 bases each). CDR3 DNA sequence: TGTGCCAGCCGCTCCCTCGGGGCCCCGAGCCAAGAGACCCAGTACTTC. Translating it yields CASRSLGAPSQETQYF.